This TCR gamma chain is from a study of gamma delta lymphoproliferative disorders and STAT genes (dated by TCRdb to 2017 to 2018). The study in broad terms: The LymphoTrack Dx TCRG Assay was used to build gamma-chain libraries from a minimum of 50 ng of genomic DNA. Within a larger immunophenotypic and STAT-mutation study, TCR gamma and delta CDR3 repertoires were profiled by deep sequencing in Tgammadelta lymphoproliferative disease patients and healthy controls. To confirm the results, all delta-chain samples and a couple of gamma-chain samples were sequenced a second time. Because no corresponding Invivoscribe delta assay was available, delta-chain libraries were prepared according to the EuroClonality-NGS working group standard operating procedure.

For both patients and controls, peripheral blood mononuclear cells were isolated, and the genomic DNA from these cells was used for TCR sequencing. The control group consisted of about 23 healthy adult blood donors (median age roughly 60 years; about 12 males and about 11 females) who were matched to the patients for age and sex. This clone is regarded as large (0.1 to 1%). Its recognized antigen is unknown. There are no base qualities to consult, and no much larger clone falls within one base. Germline trimming amounts to 8 bases on V and 7 bases on J, with 11 as the count of junction bases outside the gene matches. Including cysteine and phenylalanine, the CDR3 has 14 amino acids. The DNA shown is the 42-base CDR3, in frame from base 1. Summary of the overall study and its limitations: It was noted by the authors that NGS specificity may be reduced at low frequencies, so confirmation of the public or private nature of leukemic clones is needed. When whole repertoires were clustered, gamma repertoires from patients formed a group apart from those of healthy controls, but delta repertoires showed no separation between the groups. T cells in controls likely covered a range of maturation stages, whereas leukemic cells were skewed toward terminal effectors, which could potentially limit comparisons between patients and controls. Nearly all major patient gamma and delta clonotypes were public, shared with at least one healthy donor; only two gamma clonotypes were private to disease.

In both library methods, multiplex PCR was carried out with primers targeting conserved V and J regions of the TCR genes. The amplicons were purified, pooled and then sequenced on an Illumina MiSeq platform. In the original analysis: V(D)J alignment, clonotype assembly and translation were performed with MiXCR, whereas functionality assessment and CDR3 repertoire analyses were performed with VDJtools. The IMGT definition of CDR3 was applied, and only productive sequences using functional genes were analyzed, with ORF genes and pseudogenes left out. A custom Python script was used to look across all patients and controls for identical amino acid CDR3s belonging to major clonotypes, meaning those with a frequency of >=5%. To compare clonotype frequencies between patients and controls, a one-sided non-parametric Wilcoxon test was applied. Public reads were reanalyzed in TCRdb with CATT, and rows carrying the same DNA were merged afterwards. The V and J calls come from TCRdb's annotation, not from the publication. This sample holds about 1,800 gamma-chain clones; around a fifth were observed only once. The ten largest make up about 32% of the sample.

The rearranged segments are TRGV10 and TRGJP1. The J gene was missing in TCRdb and was found by matching the end of the DNA to germline. Being an ORF, TRGV10 has a function that is uncertain. The receptor was isolated from a human donor in good health. Specimen: blood. CDR3 loop: CAAWDLSFGWFKIF. The DNA sequence is as follows: TGTGCTGCGTGGGATTTGTCCTTTGGTTGGTTCAAGATATTT.